This entry lists 9 T cell receptor beta chains sequenced from one sample in a study of T cells in Graves' hyperthyroidism and ophthalmopathy. TCR beta CDR3 regions were amplified from RNA transcripts. Researchers ran a first-round RT-PCR on the TCR CDR3 using the HTBI primer set. MiXCR was run by TCRdb on the multiplex PCR reads, yielding one entry per CDR3 protein. The sample includes 550,000 to 600,000 distinct CDR3 sequences, around 14% of them seen just once. Specimen: blood. The receptors stem from a woman aged 18-35 years with Graves' ophthalmopathy.

As regards this clonotype: It may be a read error: a sequence one base away is much more abundant. The chain is built from TRBV28 and TRBJ2-1; 9 bases match TRBD2. The CDR3 contains 16 residues. After removal of 1 base from V and 5 bases from J, the junction contained 6 bases not matched to a gene. Germline CDR1 and CDR2: MDHEN and SYDVKM. This CDR3 is CASSLSSGRLNNEQFF. CDR3 coding DNA: TGTGCCAGCAGTTTATCAAGCGGGAGGCTCAACAATGAGCAGTTCTTC. Using reference TRBV28 and TRBJ2-1 for the parts outside the CDR3, the full variable domain is DVKVTQSSRYLVKRTGEKVFLECVQDMDHENMFWYRQDPGLGLRLIYFSYDVKMKEKGDIPEGYSVSREKKERFSLILESASTNQTSMYLCASSLSSGRLNNEQFFGPGTRLTVL.

This clonotype was counted many times. The chain has TRBV2 and TRBJ2-1, with 11 bases fitting TRBD2. CDR1 and CDR2 (germline): SNHLY, FYNNEI. This CDR3 comprises 13 residues. V trimming: 8 bases; J trimming: 6 bases; junction bases outside the gene matches: 3. The CDR3 coding sequence is TGTGCCAGCGCCACTAGCGGGAGCAATGAGCAGTTCTTC. Its protein is CASATSGSNEQFF.

This clonotype is a singleton in its sample. The CDR3 region is CASSLRGTGRTTEAFF. CDR3 in DNA: TGTGCCAGCAGCTTACGCGGGACAGGGAGGACCACTGAAGCTTTCTTT. This chain joins TRBV7-2 and TRBJ1-1; TRBD1 matches 9 bases. After removal of 2 bases from V and 4 bases from J, the junction contained 8 bases not matched to a gene. The germline V gene encodes CDR1 SGHTA and CDR2 FQGNSA. The CDR3 runs 16 residues.

Of note for this clonotype: One end of the junction fails to match germline, which may point to a read error. This sequence joins TRBV5-5 and TRBJ2-7; no definite D call. CDR1 is SGHKS and CDR2 is YYEKEE in the germline V gene (reference sequence). The CDR3 is 14 amino acids. DNA for the CDR3: TGTACCAGCAGCTTCTACAGCTTCTCCTACGAGCAGTACTTC. Its translation: CTSSFYSFSYEQYF.

The chain couples TRBV13 to TRBJ2-3, with TRBD1 matching 7 bases. From germline, CDR1 is PRHDT and CDR2 FYEKMQ (reference sequence). The CDR3 runs to 14 residues. With 4 bases clipped from V and 2 bases from J, the junction kept 3 bases outside the gene matches. CDR3 residues: CASSWGTATDTQYF. In DNA form, the CDR3 reads TGTGCCAGCAGCTGGGGGACAGCCACAGATACGCAGTATTTT.

V usage is TRBV6-1 and J usage is TRBJ2-2; possibly TRBD1 or TRBD2 for D (6 bases each). Trimming cost V 4 bases and J 1 base, with 19 bases left between them. The length of the CDR3 is 18 residues. Germline V lookup: CDR1 MNHNS, CDR2 SASEGT. The CDR3 sequence is CASSGLGGLSRNTGELFF. In DNA, the CDR3 is TGTGCCAGCAGTGGCCTCGGGGGCTTAAGCCGGAACACCGGGGAGCTGTTTTTT.

This clonotype was seen only a few times. The rearrangement uses TRBV6-1 and TRBJ2-7; D might be TRBD2 (6 bases). The length of the CDR3 is 14 residues. CDR1 and CDR2 (germline): MNHNS, SASEGT. Trimming pared 3 bases from V and 5 bases from J, leaving 14 bases between. CDR3 coding DNA: TGTGCCAGCAGTGAGGTAAGGAGGGATGACGAGCAGTACTTC. Its protein product is CASSEVRRDDEQYF.

This chain connects TRBV19 to TRBJ2-7; D gene unclear. Deletions cut 8 bases from V and 5 bases from J, with 22 bases between. The CDR3 extends over 15 amino acids. Germline V gene sequence: CDR1 LNHDA, CDR2 SQIVND (reference sequence). This CDR3 is CASHLYHGSSDEQYF. The CDR3 DNA follows: TGTGCCAGTCACTTGTATCACGGCTCCTCAGACGAGCAGTACTTC. The whole variable domain, filled in from reference TRBV19 and TRBJ2-7, reads DGGITQSPKYLFRKEGQNVTLSCEQNLNHDAMYWYRQDPGQGLRLIYYSQIVNDFQKGDIAEGYSVSREKKESFPLTVTSAQKNPTAFYLCASHLYHGSSDEQYFGPGTRLTVT.

This clonotype was seen more than once but under ten times. The rearrangement uses TRBV7-3 and TRBJ1-2; no reliable D call. The germline V gene encodes CDR1 SGHTA and CDR2 FQGTGA. Trimming stripped 0 bases from V and 10 bases from J, with 9 bases between. This CDR3 comprises 12 residues. The CDR3 sequence: CASSLTKEDYTF. In DNA form, the CDR3 reads TGTGCCAGCAGCTTAACAAAGGAGGACTACACCTTC.